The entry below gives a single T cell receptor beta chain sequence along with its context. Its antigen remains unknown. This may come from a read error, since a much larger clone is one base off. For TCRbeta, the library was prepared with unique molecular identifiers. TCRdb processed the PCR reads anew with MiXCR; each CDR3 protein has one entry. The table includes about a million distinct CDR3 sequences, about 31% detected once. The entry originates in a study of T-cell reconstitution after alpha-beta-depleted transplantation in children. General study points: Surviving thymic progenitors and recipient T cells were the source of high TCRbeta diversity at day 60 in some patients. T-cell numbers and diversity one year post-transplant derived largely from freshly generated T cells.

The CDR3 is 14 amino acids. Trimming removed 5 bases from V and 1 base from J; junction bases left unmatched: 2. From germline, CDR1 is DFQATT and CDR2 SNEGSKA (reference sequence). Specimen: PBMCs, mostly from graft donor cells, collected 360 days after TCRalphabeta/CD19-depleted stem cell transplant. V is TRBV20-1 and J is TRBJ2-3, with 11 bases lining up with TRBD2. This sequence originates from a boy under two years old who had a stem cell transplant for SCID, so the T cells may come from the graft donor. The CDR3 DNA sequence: TGCAGTGCTCATAGCGGGGGGGGCACAGATACGCAGTATTTT. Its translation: CSAHSGGGTDTQYF.